The source of this T cell receptor (beta chain) is a study of T-cell memory formation after mild COVID-19. Study results and caveats: Among clones peaking at day 37 in the second wave, SARS-CoV-2 specificity remained unconfirmed.

Notes on this clonotype: The target antigen is unknown.

The germline gives CDR1 SGHRS, CDR2 YFSETQ. This CDR3 region has 18 residues. The junction had 10 bases not matched to a gene; V was cut back by 3 bases and J by 3 bases. Constant-segment-primed 5'RACE gave TCR alpha and TCR beta cDNA libraries with sample barcodes and UMIs. TCRdb ran MiXCR on the 5' RACE reads and lists one entry per CDR3 protein. The sample has 400,000 to 500,000 distinct CDR3 sequences, 20% to 25% seen once; the top ten hold 8.5% to 9%. The chain has TRBV5-1 and TRBJ2-3; 13 bases line up with TRBD2. This sequence originates from an adult woman who had mild COVID-19 (a few samples of this study predate the infection). Cell type and time point are not known. Sequences were obtained from PBMCs or a T cell subset sorted from them (not recorded which). CDR3 coding DNA: TGCGCCAGCAGCTGGCCACCGTGGACTAGCGGGAGAACAGATACGCAGTATTTT. Translating it yields CASSWPPWTSGRTDTQYF.